The 22 T cell receptor beta chains presented below share a single source sample, sequenced in a study of blood T cell repertoires in COVID-19 (dated by TCRdb to the early 2020s). Libraries were built with the immunoSEQ multiplex PCR assay. In TCRdb, the immuneACCESS table is reduced to in-frame sequences with V and J assigned. These tables do not hold every clone; where another copy was compared, an unresolved V gene accounts for under half, and the others remain unexplained. For this sample the table gives around 130,000 clones, of which around 87% were detected only once. The ten most abundant clones make up roughly 2.2% of the sample. Sequencing was carried out using peripheral blood. These TCRs come from a woman aged 45-59 years with acute or convalescent COVID-19.

CDR3 loop: CSVEGGSSGNTIYF. CDR3 coding DNA: TGCAGCGTTGAAGGCGGGAGCTCTGGAAACACCATATATTTT. The V and J genes are TRBV29-1 and TRBJ1-3; D is ambiguous. Germline CDR1 is SQVTM and CDR2 is ANQGSEA. Trimming took 1 base from V and 0 from J, leaving 7 bases between them. CDR3 length: 14 amino acids.

This rearrangement joins TRBV29-1 to TRBJ2-3; 10 nucleotides line up with TRBD1. CDR3 size: 17 residues. Per germline, CDR1 SQVTM and CDR2 ANQGSEA. The trim removed 0 bases at V and 5 bases at J, leaving 11 bases unmatched. CDR3 amino acids: CSVEDVGRDRGQDTQYF. The CDR3 nucleotides are TGCAGCGTTGAAGATGTAGGACGGGACAGGGGTCAAGATACGCAGTATTTT.

This chain uses TRBV19 with TRBJ2-1, with TRBD1 matching over 11 bases. Trimming cost V 6 bases and J 5 bases; bases outside gene matches: 6. Germline V gene sequence: CDR1 LNHDA, CDR2 SQIVND (reference sequence). The CDR3 contains 15 residues. The CDR3 region is CASRLGQGANNEQFF. The DNA for the CDR3 is TGTGCCAGTAGGCTCGGACAGGGGGCGAACAATGAGCAGTTCTTC.

The rearrangement joins TRBV7-9 to TRBJ2-1, with 7 bases matching TRBD1. Germline V gene lookup returns CDR1 SEHNR and CDR2 FQNEAQ (reference sequence). V was pared by 8 bases and J by 1 base, with 5 bases of the junction left unmatched. The CDR3 covers 14 residues. This chain's CDR3 is CASSPGQSYNEQFF. DNA for the CDR3: TGTGCCAGCTCTCCGGGACAGTCCTACAATGAGCAGTTCTTC.

This chain connects TRBV3-1 (or the pseudogene TRBV3-2) to TRBJ2-7, with 8 bases fitting TRBD2. The CDR3 loop spans 14 amino acids. The J segment lost 3 bases and the V segment lost 1 base, leaving 2 bases of the junction unmatched. CDR1 is LGHDT, CDR2 YNNKEL, per germline (reference sequence). For the CDR3, the DNA is TGTGCCAGCAGCCAAGCCACTAGCGGCTACGAGCAGTACTTC. Protein sequence: CASSQATSGYEQYF.

The V gene is TRBV27, the J gene TRBJ1-1; no clear D gene. CDR1 and CDR2 (germline): MNHEY, SMNVEV (reference sequence). The CDR3 extends over 14 amino acids. Trimming left V 6 bases short and J 1 base short, with 12 bases between. Written as DNA, the CDR3 is TGTGCCAGCAGCTTCATAAGAGGGAACACTGAAGCTTTCTTT. This translates into CASSFIRGNTEAFF.

In this sample, this clone turned up a few times. The V gene is TRBV24-1, the J gene TRBJ1-2; unclear D gene. V was cut by 6 bases and J by 0 bases, with 7 bases left in between. This CDR3 has 13 residues. Germline V lookup: CDR1 KGHDR, CDR2 SFDVKD. The CDR3 sequence is CATSFGSNYGYTF. CDR3 nucleotide sequence: TGTGCCACCAGTTTCGGTTCTAACTATGGCTACACCTTC.

The chain has TRBV6-4 and TRBJ1-1, with D unresolved. V was shortened by 2 bases and J by 10 bases, with 11 bases between the two germline ends. CDR1 and CDR2 from the germline V gene are MRHNA and SNTAGT. CDR3 size: 12 residues. The CDR3 region has the DNA TGTGCCAGCAGTGACATCGGGTTCCCAGCTTTCTTT. As protein: CASSDIGFPAFF.

The DNA of the CDR3 is TGTGCCAGCAGCCCGACGAGGGGGTTGAGTGGAAACACCATATATTTT. This encodes CASSPTRGLSGNTIYF. This chain links TRBV7-9 with TRBJ1-3; weak D call: TRBD1 (6 bases). The CDR3 sequence is 16 residues long. V was pared by 5 bases and J by 3 bases, with 17 bases between. Germline loops: CDR1 SEHNR, CDR2 FQNEAQ (reference sequence).

This chain links TRBV7-9 with TRBJ2-2; a weak D match, TRBD1 (6 bases). CDR1 and CDR2 (germline): SEHNR, FQNEAQ (reference sequence). The CDR3 contains 15 residues. Trimming took 5 bases from V and 7 from J, leaving 17 bases between them. CDR3 bases: TGTGCCAGCAGCATGGCCACAGGGAAGATCGGGGAGCTGTTTTTT. It codes for CASSMATGKIGELFF.

This chain's CDR3 is CATSGQQDALSYTF. Here the CDR3 DNA reads TGTGCCACTTCGGGACAGCAGGATGCACTCTCCTACACCTTC. V is TRBV19 and J is TRBJ1-2; TRBD1 matches 7 bases. CDR3 length equals 14 residues. Trimming at V came to 10 bases and at J to 10 bases, leaving 18 bases not matched to a gene. Germline V gene lookup returns CDR1 LNHDA and CDR2 SQIVND (reference sequence).

The chain is built from TRBV10-3 and TRBJ1-2, with 7 bases matching TRBD1. Germline trimming cut 7 bases from V and 0 bases from J; bases unmatched to any gene: 5. This CDR3 is built from 14 residues. The germline V gene has CDR1 ENHRY and CDR2 SYGVKD. The CDR3, as DNA: TGTGCCATCACTGCAGGGGGAACTAACTATGGCTACACCTTC. Protein product: CAITAGGTNYGYTF.

The chain is built from TRBV6-5 and TRBJ1-1; D is possibly TRBD1 (5 bases). The germline gives CDR1 MNHEY, CDR2 SVGAGI. Trimming removed 11 bases at V and 4 bases at J, with 17 bases between. This CDR3 comprises 13 residues. For the CDR3, the DNA is TGTGCCTCGGGGGAGGGGCTGGGCACTGAAGCTTTCTTT. Residues: CASGEGLGTEAFF.

This chain connects TRBV3-1 (or the pseudogene TRBV3-2) to TRBJ2-7, with 7 bases identical to TRBD2. CDR3 length equals 20 residues. Germline-derived CDR1 and CDR2 are LGHDT and YNNKEL (reference sequence). The V gene end was trimmed by 0 bases and the J gene end by 0 bases; junction bases not matched to a gene: 17. CDR3 in amino acids: CASSQEDGGDLDLSSYEQYF. CDR3 in DNA: TGTGCCAGCAGCCAAGAAGATGGGGGGGACCTCGACCTAAGCTCCTACGAGCAGTACTTC.

This clone showed up just once. The genes are TRBV6-2 or TRBV6-3 and TRBJ2-7, with TRBD2 identical over 9 bases. The trim removed 3 bases at V and 3 bases at J, leaving 12 bases unmatched. This CDR3 comprises 17 residues. Germline V gives CDR1 MNHEY, CDR2 SVGEGT. The CDR3 coding sequence is TGTGCCAGCAGTTATATGCACGAGGCGGGGGGGCTCTACGAGCAGTACTTC. It codes for CASSYMHEAGGLYEQYF.

This chain connects TRBV12-5 to TRBJ2-2; no clear D gene. Germline lookup yields CDR1 LGHNT and CDR2 FRNRAP. The CDR3 has 11 residues. V lost 6 bases and J lost 4, with 3 bases in between. Here the CDR3 DNA reads TGTGCTAGTGGCCGCACCGGGGAGCTGTTTTTT. It specifies CASGRTGELFF.

The chain combines TRBV14 with TRBJ2-5, with D hard to call. The CDR3 consists of 11 residues. V was shortened by 5 bases and J by 7 bases, with 8 bases between the two germline ends. Germline-derived CDR1 and CDR2 are SGHDN and FVKESK. CDR3 sequence: CASSNTRTQYF. The CDR3 DNA is TGTGCCAGCAGCAACACCAGGACCCAGTACTTC.

This chain uses TRBV6-2 or TRBV6-3 with TRBJ1-5, with 7 bases aligning to TRBD1. V gave up 2 bases and J gave up 7 bases; unmatched junction bases: 5. Germline V gives CDR1 MNHEY, CDR2 SVGEGT. This CDR3 comprises 14 residues. The CDR3: CASSYGQGVQPQHF. DNA for the CDR3: TGTGCCAGCAGTTACGGGCAGGGGGTGCAGCCCCAGCATTTT.

This clone was recorded once. The V gene is TRBV5-1, the J gene TRBJ1-2, with 7 positions matching TRBD1. Germline lookup yields CDR1 SGHRS and CDR2 YFSETQ. With 4 bases clipped from V and 8 bases from J, the junction kept 11 bases outside the gene matches. This CDR3 contains 14 residues. The CDR3 nucleotides are TGCGCCAGCAGCCTGGACGGGGACAGCGGAGGCTACACCTTC. It specifies CASSLDGDSGGYTF.

The chain carries TRBV6-2 or TRBV6-3 and TRBJ1-2; D gene ambiguous. The CDR3 loop spans 13 amino acids. V was shortened by 3 bases and J by 5 bases, with 10 bases between the two germline ends. Per germline, CDR1 MNHEY and CDR2 SVGEGT. CDR3 coding DNA: TGTGCCAGCAGTTATTCGAGAGATTATGGCTACACCTTC. It specifies CASSYSRDYGYTF.

The J gene is TRBJ2-7, the V gene TRBV24-1; D might be TRBD1 (5 bases). Trimming cost V 1 base and J 4 bases, with 13 bases left between them. Germline CDR1 KGHDR, CDR2 SFDVKD. The CDR3 extends over 15 amino acids. As DNA, the CDR3 is TGTGCCACCAGTGATTTAGGGGCCCGAATTTACGAGCAGTACTTC. Protein sequence: CATSDLGARIYEQYF.

The chain is built from TRBV18 and TRBJ1-1; 8 bases align to TRBD1. The CDR3 length is 14 residues. The germline V gene encodes CDR1 KGHSH and CDR2 LQKENI. The V and J ends lost 5 bases and 3 bases, in that order; junction bases with no gene match: 5. This CDR3 reads CASSTGGSDTEAFF. The CDR3, as DNA: TGTGCCAGCTCAACAGGGGGGTCGGACACTGAAGCTTTCTTT.